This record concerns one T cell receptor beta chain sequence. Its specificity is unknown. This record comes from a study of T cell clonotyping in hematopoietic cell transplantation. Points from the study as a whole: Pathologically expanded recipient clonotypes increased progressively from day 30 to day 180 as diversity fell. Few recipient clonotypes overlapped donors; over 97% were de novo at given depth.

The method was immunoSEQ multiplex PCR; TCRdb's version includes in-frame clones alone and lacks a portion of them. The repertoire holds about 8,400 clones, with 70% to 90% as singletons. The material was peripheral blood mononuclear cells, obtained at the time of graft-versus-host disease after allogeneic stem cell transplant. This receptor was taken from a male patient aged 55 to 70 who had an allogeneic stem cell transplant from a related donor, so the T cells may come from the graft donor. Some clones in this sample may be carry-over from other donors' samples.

DNA for the CDR3: TGCGCCAGCAGCTTGGTTCGGGAAAACACTGAAGCTTTCTTT. Its translation is CASSLVRENTEAFF. This chain connects TRBV5-1 to TRBJ1-1; no clear D. Germline V gene lookup returns CDR1 SGHRS and CDR2 YFSETQ. V lost 0 bases, J lost 2 bases, and 8 bases lay in between. This CDR3 is built from 14 residues.